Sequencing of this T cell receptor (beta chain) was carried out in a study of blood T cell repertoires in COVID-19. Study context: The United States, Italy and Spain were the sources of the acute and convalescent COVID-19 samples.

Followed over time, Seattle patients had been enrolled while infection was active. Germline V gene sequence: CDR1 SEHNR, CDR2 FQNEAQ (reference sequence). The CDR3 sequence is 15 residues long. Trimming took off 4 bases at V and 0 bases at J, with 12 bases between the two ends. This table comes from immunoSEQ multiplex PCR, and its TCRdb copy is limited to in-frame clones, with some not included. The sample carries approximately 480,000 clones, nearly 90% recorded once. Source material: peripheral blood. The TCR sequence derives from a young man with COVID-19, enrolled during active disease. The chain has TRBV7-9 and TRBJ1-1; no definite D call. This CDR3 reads CASSSMRQMNTEAFF. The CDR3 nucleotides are TGTGCCAGCAGCTCCATGCGGCAAATGAACACTGAAGCTTTCTTT.